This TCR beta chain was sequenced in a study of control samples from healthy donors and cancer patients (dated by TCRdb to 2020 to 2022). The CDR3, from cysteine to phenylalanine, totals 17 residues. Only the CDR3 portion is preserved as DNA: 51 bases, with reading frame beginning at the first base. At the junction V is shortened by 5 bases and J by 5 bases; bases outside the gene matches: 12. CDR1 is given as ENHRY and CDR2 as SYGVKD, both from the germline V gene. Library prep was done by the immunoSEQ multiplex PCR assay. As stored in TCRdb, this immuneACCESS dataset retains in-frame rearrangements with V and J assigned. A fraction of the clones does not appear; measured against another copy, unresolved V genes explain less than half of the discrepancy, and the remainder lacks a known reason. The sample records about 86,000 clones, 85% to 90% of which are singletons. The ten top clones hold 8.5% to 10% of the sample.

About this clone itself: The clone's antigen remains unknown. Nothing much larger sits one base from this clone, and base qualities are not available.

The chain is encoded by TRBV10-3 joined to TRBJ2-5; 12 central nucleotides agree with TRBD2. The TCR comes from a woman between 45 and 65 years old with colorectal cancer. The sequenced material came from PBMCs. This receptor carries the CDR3 CAISRASGGARFETQYF. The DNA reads TGTGCCATCAGTAGGGCTAGCGGGGGGGCCCGTTTTGAGACCCAGTACTTC.